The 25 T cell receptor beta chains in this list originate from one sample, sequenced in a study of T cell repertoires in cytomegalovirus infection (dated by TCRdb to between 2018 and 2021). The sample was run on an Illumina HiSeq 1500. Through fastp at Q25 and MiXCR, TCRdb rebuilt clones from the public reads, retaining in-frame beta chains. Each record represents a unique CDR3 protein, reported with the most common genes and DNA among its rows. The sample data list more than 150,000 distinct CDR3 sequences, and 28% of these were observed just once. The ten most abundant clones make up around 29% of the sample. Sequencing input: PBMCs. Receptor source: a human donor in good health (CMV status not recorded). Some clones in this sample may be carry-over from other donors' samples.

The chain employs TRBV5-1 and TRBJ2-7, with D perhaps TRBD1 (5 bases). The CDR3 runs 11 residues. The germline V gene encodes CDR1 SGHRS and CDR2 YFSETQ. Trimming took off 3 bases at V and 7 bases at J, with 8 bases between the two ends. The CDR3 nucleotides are TGCGCCAGCAGCTCCGACAGAGAGCAGTACTTC. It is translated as CASSSDREQYF.

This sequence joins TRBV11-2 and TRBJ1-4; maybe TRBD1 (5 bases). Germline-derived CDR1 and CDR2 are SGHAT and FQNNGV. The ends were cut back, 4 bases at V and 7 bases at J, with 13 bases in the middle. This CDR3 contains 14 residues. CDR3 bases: TGTGCCAGCAGCTCTCGGGGCGTCGGTGAAAAACTGTTTTTT. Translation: CASSSRGVGEKLFF.

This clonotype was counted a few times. This chain's CDR3 is CASSWDRGRTGELFF. The CDR3 DNA is TGTGCCAGCAGCTGGGACAGGGGGCGTACCGGGGAGCTGTTTTTT. The chain employs TRBV5-6 and TRBJ2-2; 12 nucleotides agree with TRBD1. From germline, CDR1 is SGHDT and CDR2 YYEEEE. The ends lost 3 bases at V and 5 bases at J; junction bases unmatched: 2. This CDR3 spans 15 amino acids. The full variable domain, its missing parts supplied by reference TRBV5-6 and TRBJ2-2, is DAGVTQSPTHLIKTRGQQVTLRCSPKSGHDTVSWYQQALGQGPQFIFQYYEEEERQRGNFPDRFSGHQFPNYSSELNVNALLLGDSALYLCASSWDRGRTGELFFGEGSRLTVL.

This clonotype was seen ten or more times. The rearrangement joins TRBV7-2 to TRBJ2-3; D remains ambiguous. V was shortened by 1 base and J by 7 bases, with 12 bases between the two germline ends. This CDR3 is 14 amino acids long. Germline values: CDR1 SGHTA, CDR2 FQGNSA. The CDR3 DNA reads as TGTGCCAGCAGCTTAGGCTCTTCAGCGAATACGCAGTATTTT. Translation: CASSLGSSANTQYF.

The chain's CDR3 is CASSLALSWGLPGGYTF. The DNA for the CDR3 is TGTGCCAGCAGCTTAGCTCTTTCCTGGGGCCTTCCCGGAGGCTACACCTTC. The rearrangement joins TRBV7-9 to TRBJ1-2; possible D gene TRBD1, 5 bases. The CDR3 loop spans 17 amino acids. V was clipped by 0 bases and J by 8 bases, with 22 bases between them. Germline V gene sequence: CDR1 SEHNR, CDR2 FQNEAQ (reference sequence).

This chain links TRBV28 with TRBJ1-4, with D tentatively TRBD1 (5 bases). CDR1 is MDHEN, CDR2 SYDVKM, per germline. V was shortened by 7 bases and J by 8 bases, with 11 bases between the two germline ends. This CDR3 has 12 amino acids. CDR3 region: CASTIEGEKLFF. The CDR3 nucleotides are TGTGCCAGCACCATCGAGGGGGAAAAACTGTTTTTT.

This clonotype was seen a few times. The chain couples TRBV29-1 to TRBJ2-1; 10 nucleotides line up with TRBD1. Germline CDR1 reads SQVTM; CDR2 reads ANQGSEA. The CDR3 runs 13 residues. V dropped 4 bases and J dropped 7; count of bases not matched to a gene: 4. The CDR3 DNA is TGCAGCGTTGCCCGACAGGGGGCTAATGAGCAGTTCTTC. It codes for CSVARQGANEQFF.

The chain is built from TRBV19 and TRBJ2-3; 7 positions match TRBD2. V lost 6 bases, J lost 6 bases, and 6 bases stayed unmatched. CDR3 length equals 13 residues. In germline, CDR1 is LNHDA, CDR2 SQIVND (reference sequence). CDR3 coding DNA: TGTGCCAGTAGATCCCAAGCGGGGGATACGCAGTATTTT. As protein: CASRSQAGDTQYF.

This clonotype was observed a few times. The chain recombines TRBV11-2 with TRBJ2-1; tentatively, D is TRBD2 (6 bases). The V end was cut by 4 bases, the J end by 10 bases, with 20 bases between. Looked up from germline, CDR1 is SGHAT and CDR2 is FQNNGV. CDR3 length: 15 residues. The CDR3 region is CASSSPGTSTREQFF. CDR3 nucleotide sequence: TGTGCCAGCAGCTCACCCGGGACTTCCACTAGGGAGCAGTTCTTC.

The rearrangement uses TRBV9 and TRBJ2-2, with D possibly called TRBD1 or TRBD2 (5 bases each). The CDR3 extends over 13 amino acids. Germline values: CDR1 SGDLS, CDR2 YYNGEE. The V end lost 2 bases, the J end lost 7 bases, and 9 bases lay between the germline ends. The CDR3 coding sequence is TGTGCCAGCAGCGTGATGGGGGTCGGGGAGCTGTTTTTT. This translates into CASSVMGVGELFF.

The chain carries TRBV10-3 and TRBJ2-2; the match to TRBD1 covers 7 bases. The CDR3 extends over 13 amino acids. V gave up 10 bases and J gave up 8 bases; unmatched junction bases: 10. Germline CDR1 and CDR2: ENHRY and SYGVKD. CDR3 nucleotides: TGTGCCACAGGACAGGCCCCTCGAGGGGAGCTGTTTTTT. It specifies CATGQAPRGELFF.

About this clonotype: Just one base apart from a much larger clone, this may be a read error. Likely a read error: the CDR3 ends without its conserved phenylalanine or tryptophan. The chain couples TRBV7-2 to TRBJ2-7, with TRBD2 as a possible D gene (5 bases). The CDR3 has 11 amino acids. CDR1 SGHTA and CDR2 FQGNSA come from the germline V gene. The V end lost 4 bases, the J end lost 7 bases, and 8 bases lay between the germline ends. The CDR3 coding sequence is TGTGCCAGCAGCTATACGGGGGAGCAGTACTTG. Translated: CASSYTGEQYL.

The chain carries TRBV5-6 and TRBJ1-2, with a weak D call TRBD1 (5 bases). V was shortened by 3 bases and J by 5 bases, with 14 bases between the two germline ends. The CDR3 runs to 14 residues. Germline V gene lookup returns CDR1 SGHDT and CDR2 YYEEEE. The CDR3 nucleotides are TGTGCCAGCAGCTCCCTCAGAGGGACGTATGGCTACACCTTC. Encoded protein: CASSSLRGTYGYTF.

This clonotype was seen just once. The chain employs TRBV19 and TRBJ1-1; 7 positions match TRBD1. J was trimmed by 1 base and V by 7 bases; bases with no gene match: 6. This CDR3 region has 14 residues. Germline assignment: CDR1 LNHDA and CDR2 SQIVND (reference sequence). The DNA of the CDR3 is TGTGCCAGTATGCGGAGACAGGGGAACACTGAAGCTTTCTTT. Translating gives CASMRRQGNTEAFF.

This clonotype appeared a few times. Here the CDR3 DNA reads TGTGCCAGCCGGTCGGGGGTAGGCACTGAAGCTTTCTTT. Amino acid sequence: CASRSGVGTEAFF. The gene calls are TRBV27 and TRBJ1-1; D might be TRBD1 (5 bases). This CDR3 has 13 residues. V gave up 8 bases and J gave up 4 bases, with 14 bases separating them. Germline V gene lookup returns CDR1 MNHEY and CDR2 SMNVEV (reference sequence).

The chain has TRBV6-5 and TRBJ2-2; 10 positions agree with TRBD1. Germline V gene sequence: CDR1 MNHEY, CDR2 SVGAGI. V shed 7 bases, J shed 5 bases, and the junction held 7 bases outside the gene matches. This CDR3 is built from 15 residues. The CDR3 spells CASISTGGATGELFF. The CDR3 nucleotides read TGTGCCAGCATCTCGACAGGGGGCGCGACCGGGGAGCTGTTTTTT.

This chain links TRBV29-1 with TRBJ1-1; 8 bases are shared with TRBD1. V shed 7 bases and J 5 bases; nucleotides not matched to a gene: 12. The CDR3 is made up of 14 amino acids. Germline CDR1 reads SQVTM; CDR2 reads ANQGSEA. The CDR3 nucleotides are TGCAGCGGACTTCTTCAGGGGGCCCGGACTGAAGCTTTCTTT. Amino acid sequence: CSGLLQGARTEAFF.

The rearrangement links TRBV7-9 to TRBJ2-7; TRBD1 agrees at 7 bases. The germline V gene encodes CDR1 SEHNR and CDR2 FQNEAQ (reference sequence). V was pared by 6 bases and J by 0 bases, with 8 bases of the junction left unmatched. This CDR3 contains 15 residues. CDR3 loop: CASSDMGQSSYEQYF. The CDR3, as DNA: TGTGCCAGCAGTGATATGGGACAGAGCTCCTACGAGCAGTACTTC.

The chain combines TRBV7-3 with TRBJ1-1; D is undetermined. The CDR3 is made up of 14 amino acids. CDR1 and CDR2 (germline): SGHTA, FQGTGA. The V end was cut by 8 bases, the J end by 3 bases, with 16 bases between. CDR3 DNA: TGTGCCAGCTCCCGCCTTGGGGAGGACACTGAAGCTTTCTTT. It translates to CASSRLGEDTEAFF.

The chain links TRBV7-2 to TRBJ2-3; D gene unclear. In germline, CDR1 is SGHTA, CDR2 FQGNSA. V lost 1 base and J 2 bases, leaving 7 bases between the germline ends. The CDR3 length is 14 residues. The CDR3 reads CASSLGEYTDTQYF. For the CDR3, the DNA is TGTGCCAGCAGCTTAGGAGAATACACAGATACGCAGTATTTT.

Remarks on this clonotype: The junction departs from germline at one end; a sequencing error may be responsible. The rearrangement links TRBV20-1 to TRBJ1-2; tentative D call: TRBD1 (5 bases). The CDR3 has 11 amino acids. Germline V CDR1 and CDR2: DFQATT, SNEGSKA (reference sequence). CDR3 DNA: TGCAGTGCTAGGGGGGACTATGGCAACACCTTC. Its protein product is CSARGDYGNTF.

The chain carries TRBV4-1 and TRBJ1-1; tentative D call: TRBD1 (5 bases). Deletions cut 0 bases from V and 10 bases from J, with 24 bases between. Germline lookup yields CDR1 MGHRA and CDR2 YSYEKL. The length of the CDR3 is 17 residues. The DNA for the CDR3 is TGCGCCAGCAGCCAAGATGTAGAGGGGCACTTTTTCCTTCGAGCTTTCTTT. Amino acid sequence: CASSQDVEGHFFLRAFF.

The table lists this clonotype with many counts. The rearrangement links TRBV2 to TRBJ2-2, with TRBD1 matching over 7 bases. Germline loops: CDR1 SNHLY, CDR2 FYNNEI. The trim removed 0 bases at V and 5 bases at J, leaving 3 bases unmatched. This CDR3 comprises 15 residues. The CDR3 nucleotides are TGTGCCAGCAGTGAAGCTGCGACAGGGACCGGGGAGCTGTTTTTT. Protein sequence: CASSEAATGTGELFF.

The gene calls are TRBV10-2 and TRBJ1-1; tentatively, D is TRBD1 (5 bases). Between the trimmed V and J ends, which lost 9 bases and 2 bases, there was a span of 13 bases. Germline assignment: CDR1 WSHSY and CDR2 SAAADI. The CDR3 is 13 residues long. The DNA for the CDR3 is TGCGCCAGATGCCGCGGGGGAAACACTGAAGCTTTCTTT. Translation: CARCRGGNTEAFF.

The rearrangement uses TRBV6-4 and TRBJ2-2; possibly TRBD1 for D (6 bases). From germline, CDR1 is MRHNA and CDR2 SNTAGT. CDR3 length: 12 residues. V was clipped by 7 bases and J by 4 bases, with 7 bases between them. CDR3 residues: CASKQGTGELFF. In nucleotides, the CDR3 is TGTGCCAGCAAACAGGGCACCGGGGAGCTGTTTTTT.